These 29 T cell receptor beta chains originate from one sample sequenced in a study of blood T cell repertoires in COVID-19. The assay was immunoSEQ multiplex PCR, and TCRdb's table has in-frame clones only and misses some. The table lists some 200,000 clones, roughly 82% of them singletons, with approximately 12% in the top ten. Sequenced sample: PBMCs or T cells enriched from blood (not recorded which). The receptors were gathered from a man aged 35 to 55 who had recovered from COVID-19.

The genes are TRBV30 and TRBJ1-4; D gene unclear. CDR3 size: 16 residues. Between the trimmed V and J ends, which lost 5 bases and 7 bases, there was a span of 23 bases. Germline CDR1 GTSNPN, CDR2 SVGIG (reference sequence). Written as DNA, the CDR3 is TGTGCCTGGCGTGCCTCTCCCCCGCGGGGTATTGAAAAACTGTTTTTT. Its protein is CAWRASPPRGIEKLFF.

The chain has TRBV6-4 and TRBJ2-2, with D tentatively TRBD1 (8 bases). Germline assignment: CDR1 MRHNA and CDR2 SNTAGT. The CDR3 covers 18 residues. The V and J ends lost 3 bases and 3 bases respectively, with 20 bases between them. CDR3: CASSEAGGIREDTGELFF. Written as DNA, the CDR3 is TGTGCCAGCAGTGAAGCAGGGGGCATTCGGGAGGACACCGGGGAGCTGTTTTTT.

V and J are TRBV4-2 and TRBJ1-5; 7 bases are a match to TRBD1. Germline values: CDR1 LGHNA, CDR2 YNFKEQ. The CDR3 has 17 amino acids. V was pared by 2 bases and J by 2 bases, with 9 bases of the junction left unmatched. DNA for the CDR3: TGTGCCAGCAGCCAAAGCGACAGGGCAAGGGGCAATCAGCCCCAGCATTTT. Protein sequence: CASSQSDRARGNQPQHF.

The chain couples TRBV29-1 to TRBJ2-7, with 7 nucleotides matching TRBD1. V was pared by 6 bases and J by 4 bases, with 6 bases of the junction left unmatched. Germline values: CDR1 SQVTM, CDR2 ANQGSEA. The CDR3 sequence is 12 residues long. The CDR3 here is CSVRDSPYEQYF. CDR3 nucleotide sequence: TGCAGCGTACGGGACAGCCCTTACGAGCAGTACTTC.

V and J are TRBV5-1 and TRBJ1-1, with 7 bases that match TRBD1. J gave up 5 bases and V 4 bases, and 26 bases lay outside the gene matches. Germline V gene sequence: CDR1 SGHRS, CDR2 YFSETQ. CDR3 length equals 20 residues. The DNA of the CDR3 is TGCGCCAGCAGCCCCGGCCTGAGGCTTACCACCGAGGGGGCTTGGACTGAAGCTTTCTTT. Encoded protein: CASSPGLRLTTEGAWTEAFF.

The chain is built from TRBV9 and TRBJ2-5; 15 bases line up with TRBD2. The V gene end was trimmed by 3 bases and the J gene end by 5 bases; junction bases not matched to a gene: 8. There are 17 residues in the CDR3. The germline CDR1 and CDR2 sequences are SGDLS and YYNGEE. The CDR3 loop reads CASSAGLAGGLGETQYF. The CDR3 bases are TGTGCCAGCAGCGCAGGACTAGCGGGAGGGTTGGGGGAGACCCAGTACTTC.

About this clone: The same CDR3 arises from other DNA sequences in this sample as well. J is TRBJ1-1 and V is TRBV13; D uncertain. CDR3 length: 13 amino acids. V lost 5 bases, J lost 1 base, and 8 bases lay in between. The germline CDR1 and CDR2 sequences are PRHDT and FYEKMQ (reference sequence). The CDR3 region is CASSLTRNTEAFF. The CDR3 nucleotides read TGTGCCAGCAGCCTTACACGGAACACTGAAGCTTTCTTT.

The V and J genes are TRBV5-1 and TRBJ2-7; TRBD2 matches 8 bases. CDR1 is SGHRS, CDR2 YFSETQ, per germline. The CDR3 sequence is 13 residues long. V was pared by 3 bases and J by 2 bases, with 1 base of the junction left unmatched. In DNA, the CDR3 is TGCGCCAGCAGCTGGGGACTAGCCTACGAGCAGTACTTC. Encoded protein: CASSWGLAYEQYF.

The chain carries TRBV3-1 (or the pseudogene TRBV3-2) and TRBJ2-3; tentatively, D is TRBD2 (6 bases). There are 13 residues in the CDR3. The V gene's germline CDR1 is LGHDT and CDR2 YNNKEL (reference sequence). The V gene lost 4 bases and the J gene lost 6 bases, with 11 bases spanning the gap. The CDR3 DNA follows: TGTGCCAGCAGCCCAGGAGGGGTGGATACGCAGTATTTT. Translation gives CASSPGGVDTQYF.

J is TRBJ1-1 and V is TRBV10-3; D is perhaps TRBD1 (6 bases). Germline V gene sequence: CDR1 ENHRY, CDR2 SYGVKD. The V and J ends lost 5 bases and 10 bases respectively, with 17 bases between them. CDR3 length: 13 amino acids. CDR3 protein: CAISTNRERGAFF. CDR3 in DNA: TGTGCCATCAGTACAAACAGGGAACGGGGAGCTTTCTTT.

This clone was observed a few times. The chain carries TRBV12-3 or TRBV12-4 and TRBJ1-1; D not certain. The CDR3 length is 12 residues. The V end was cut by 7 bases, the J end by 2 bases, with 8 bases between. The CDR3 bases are TGTGCCAGCACCTACAGTAACACTGAAGCTTTCTTT. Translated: CASTYSNTEAFF.

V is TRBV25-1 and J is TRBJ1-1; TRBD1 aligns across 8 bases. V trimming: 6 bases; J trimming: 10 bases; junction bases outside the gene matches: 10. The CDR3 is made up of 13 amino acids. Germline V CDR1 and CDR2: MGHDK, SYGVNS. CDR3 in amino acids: CASRTRTGGRAFF. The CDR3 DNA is TGTGCCAGCAGGACCCGAACAGGGGGGCGAGCTTTCTTT.

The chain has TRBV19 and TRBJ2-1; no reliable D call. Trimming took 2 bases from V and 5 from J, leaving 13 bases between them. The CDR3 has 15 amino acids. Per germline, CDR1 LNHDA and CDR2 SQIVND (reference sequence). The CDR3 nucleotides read TGTGCCAGTAGTATATTCGCCCCGGTCGACAATGAGCAGTTCTTC. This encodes CASSIFAPVDNEQFF.

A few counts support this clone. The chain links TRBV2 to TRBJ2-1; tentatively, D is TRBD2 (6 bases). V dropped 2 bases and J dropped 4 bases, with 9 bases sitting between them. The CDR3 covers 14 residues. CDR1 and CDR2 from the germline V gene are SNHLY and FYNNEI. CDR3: CASSEQEGYNEQFF. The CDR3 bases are TGTGCCAGCAGTGAACAGGAGGGTTACAATGAGCAGTTCTTC.

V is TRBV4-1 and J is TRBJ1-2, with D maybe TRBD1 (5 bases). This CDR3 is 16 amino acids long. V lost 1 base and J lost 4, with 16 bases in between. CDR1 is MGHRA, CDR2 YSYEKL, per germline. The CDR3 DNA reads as TGCGCCAGCAGCCAAGTCGAAAGTCAGGGAAGCTATGGCTACACCTTC. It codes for CASSQVESQGSYGYTF.

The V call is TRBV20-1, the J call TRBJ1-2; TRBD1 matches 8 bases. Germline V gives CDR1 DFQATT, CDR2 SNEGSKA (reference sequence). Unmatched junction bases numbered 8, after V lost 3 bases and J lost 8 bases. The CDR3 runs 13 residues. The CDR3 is CSASETGGGGYTF. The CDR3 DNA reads TGCAGTGCTAGTGAAACAGGGGGTGGAGGCTACACCTTC.

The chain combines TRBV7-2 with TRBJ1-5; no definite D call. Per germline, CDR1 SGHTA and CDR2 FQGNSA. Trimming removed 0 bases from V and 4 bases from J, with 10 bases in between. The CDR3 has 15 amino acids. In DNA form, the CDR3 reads TGTGCCAGCAGCTTAGCTTCGGTCTATAATCAGCCCCAGCATTTT. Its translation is CASSLASVYNQPQHF.

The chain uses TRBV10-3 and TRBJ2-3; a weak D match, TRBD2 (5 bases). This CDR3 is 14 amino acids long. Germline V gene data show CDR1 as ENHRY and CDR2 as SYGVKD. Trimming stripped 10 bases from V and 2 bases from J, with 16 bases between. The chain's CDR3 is CATSEVGPTDTQYF. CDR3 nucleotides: TGTGCCACCTCGGAGGTCGGCCCCACAGATACGCAGTATTTT.

In nucleotides, the CDR3 is TGTGCCAGCAGCTTAGCGAGGACAGCCTATAACACCTTC. Protein sequence: CASSLARTAYNTF. The V gene is TRBV7-9, the J gene TRBJ1-2; weak D call: TRBD1 (6 bases). Germline lookup yields CDR1 SEHNR and CDR2 FQNEAQ (reference sequence). V gave up 0 bases and J gave up 12 bases, with 14 bases separating them. The CDR3 consists of 13 residues.

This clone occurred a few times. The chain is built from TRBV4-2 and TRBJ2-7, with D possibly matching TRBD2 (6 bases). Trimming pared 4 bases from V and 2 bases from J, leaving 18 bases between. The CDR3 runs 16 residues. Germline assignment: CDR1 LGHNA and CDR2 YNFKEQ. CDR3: CASSPMGLTTPYEQYF. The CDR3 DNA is TGTGCCAGCAGCCCTATGGGACTTACCACGCCCTACGAGCAGTACTTC.

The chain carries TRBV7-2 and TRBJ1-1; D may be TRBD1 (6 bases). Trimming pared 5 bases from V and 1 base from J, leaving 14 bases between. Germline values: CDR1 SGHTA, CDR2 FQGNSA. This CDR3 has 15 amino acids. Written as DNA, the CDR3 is TGTGCCAGCAGCCGGACAGCGCCGTCGAACACTGAAGCTTTCTTT. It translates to CASSRTAPSNTEAFF.

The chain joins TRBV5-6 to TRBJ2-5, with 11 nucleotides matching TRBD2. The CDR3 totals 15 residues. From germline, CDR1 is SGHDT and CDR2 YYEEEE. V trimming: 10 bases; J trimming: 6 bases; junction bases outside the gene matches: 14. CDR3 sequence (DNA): TGTGCCTCTCGAGGGGTAGCGGGAGGGCCGAAGACCCAGTACTTC. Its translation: CASRGVAGGPKTQYF.

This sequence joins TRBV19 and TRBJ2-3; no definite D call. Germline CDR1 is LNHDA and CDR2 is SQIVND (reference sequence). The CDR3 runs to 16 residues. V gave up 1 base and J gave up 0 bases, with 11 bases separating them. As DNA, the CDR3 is TGTGCCAGTAGTATAGGAGCCCCACGGAGCACAGATACGCAGTATTTT. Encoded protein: CASSIGAPRSTDTQYF.

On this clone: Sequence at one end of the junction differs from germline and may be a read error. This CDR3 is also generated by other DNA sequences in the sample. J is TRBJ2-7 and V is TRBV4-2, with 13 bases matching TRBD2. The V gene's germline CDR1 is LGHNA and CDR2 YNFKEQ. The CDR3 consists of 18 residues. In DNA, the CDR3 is TGTGCTAGCAGCCAACTAGCGGGAGGGCCGCTTGGTCCCTACGAGCAGTACTTC. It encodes CASSQLAGGPLGPYEQYF.

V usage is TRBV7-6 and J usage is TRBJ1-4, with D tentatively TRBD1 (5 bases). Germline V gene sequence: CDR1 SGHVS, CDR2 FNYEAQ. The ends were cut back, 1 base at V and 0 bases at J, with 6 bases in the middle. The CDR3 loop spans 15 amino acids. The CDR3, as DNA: TGTGCCAGCAGCTTAGAAGGGGCAACTAATGAAAAACTGTTTTTT. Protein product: CASSLEGATNEKLFF.

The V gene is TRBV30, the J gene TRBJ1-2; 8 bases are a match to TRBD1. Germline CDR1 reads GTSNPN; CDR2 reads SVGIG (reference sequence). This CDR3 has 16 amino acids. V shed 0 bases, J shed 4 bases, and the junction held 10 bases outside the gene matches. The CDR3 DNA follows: TGTGCCTGGAGTGTAGGAGGACAGGGAATAGTCTATGGCTACACCTTC. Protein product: CAWSVGGQGIVYGYTF.

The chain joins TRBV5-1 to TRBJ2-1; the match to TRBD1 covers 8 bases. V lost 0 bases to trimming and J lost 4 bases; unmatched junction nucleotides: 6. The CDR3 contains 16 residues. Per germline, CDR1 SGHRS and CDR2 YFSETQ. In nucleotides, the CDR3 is TGCGCCAGCAGCTTGGACCCAGGGGGCGGGTACAATGAGCAGTTCTTC. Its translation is CASSLDPGGGYNEQFF.

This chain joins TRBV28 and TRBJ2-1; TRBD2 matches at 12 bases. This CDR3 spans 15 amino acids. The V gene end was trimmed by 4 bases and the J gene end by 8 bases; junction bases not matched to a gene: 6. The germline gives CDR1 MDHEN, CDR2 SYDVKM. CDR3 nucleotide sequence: TGTGCCAGCAGTTCCACTAGCGGGAGGAGGGATGAGCAGTTCTTC. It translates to CASSSTSGRRDEQFF.

The CDR3 loop reads CASSMTGAYEQYV. The CDR3, as DNA: TGTGCCAGCAGTATGACAGGGGCCTACGAGCAGTACGTC. This chain links TRBV25-1 with TRBJ2-7; 8 bases are shared with TRBD1. Germline CDR1 and CDR2: MGHDK and SYGVNS. V shed 5 bases and J 2 bases; nucleotides not matched to a gene: 2. This CDR3 has 13 amino acids.